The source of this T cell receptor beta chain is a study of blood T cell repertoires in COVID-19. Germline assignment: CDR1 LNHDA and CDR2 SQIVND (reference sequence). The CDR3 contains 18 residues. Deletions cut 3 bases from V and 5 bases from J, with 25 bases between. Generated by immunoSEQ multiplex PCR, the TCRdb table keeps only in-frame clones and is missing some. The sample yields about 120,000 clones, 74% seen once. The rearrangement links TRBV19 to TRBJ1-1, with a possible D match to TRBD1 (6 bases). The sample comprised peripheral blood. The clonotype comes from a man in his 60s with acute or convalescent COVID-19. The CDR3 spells CASSMKLLRGARSTEAFF. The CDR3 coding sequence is TGTGCCAGTAGTATGAAACTGCTTCGGGGGGCGCGGTCTACTGAAGCTTTCTTT.